The following is a TCR beta chain sequence with its context. TCRdb's copy holds only in-frame clones and misses some; the assay was immunoSEQ multiplex PCR. The sample contains approximately 1,500,000 clones, approximately 96% of which appear only once. This record belongs to a study of shared clonotypes between healthy human individuals. The CDR3 is 15 residues long. Germline assignment: CDR1 SGHRS and CDR2 YFSETQ. Unmatched junction bases numbered 10, after V lost 2 bases and J lost 7 bases. The chain uses TRBV5-1 and TRBJ1-1; 8 positions agree with TRBD1. The clonotype was recovered from a man aged 25-40 years in good health. The material sequenced was naive CD4+ T cells sorted from blood. Subset in this sample: CD45RA+ positively selected. In DNA, the CDR3 is TGCGCCAGCAGCTTTCTAGGACAGGGCTTTGTTGAAGCTTTCTTT. Translating it yields CASSFLGQGFVEAFF.